The rows below give T cell receptor beta chains drawn from one sample of a study of blood T cells in healthy people across ages. TCRdb processed the 5' RACE reads anew with MiXCR; each CDR3 protein has one entry. There are hundreds of thousands of distinct CDR3 sequences in the sample; less than 80% occur only once, and 25% to 30% lies in the top ten. The sample taken for sequencing was blood. These receptors were taken from a man aged 25-45 years in good health. Each CDR3 is given with its conserved first and last residue. A D gene is named only where the DNA matches it firmly. Not all rows give a size; the values are once, few, many and, for expanded clones, a class.

TRBJ2-7	.	TRBV6-2/TRBV6-3	TRBD1	CASSYSGQGLGEQYF	TGTGCCAGCAGTTACTCGGGACAGGGGCTCGGCGAGCAGTACTTC
TRBJ2-5	.	TRBV9	TRBD2	CASSVISGGLETQYF	TGTGCCAGCAGCGTAATCAGCGGGGGGTTAGAGACCCAGTACTTC
TRBJ2-1	few	TRBV7-2	TRBD2	CASNPAGGVYNEQFF	TGTGCCAGCAACCCAGCGGGGGGCGTGTACAATGAGCAGTTCTTC
TRBJ2-7	.	TRBV29-1	.	CSVGGTVSYEQYF	TGCAGCGTTGGGGGGACCGTCTCCTACGAGCAGTACTTC
TRBJ2-5	.	TRBV9	TRBD1	CASSVETGVYETQYF	TGTGCCAGCAGCGTAGAAACAGGGGTTTATGAGACCCAGTACTTC
TRBJ2-5	.	TRBV7-8	.	CVSSLGVGYFQETQYF	TGTGTCAGCAGCTTAGGTGTAGGGTACTTCCAAGAGACCCAGTACTTC
TRBJ2-1	.	TRBV29-1	.	CSVEDPIGGGRKRNEQFF	TGCAGCGTTGAAGATCCTATAGGTGGGGGGAGGAAGCGCAATGAGCAGTTCTTC
TRBJ1-1	.	TRBV7-3	.	CASSAQGWDTEAFF	TGTGCCAGCAGCGCACAGGGATGGGACACTGAAGCTTTCTTT
TRBJ2-1	.	TRBV7-8	.	CASSQVWPPSEQFF	TGCGCCAGCAGCCAAGTGTGGCCTCCCAGCGAGCAGTTCTTC
TRBJ1-2	.	TRBV7-2	.	CASSTVSGDGYTF	TGTGCCAGCAGCACTGTTTCGGGGGATGGCTACACCTTC
TRBJ2-7	.	TRBV10-3	.	CAISRDAESYEQYF	TGTGCCATCTCCCGGGACGCCGAGTCCTACGAGCAGTACTTC
TRBJ2-7	.	TRBV9	TRBD2	CASSPSSGGDYEQYF	TGTGCCAGCAGCCCCAGTAGCGGGGGGGACTACGAGCAGTACTTC
TRBJ2-4	few	TRBV7-8	TRBD2	CASSLTAGGRWVIQYF	TGTGCCAGCAGCCTAACAGCGGGGGGGCGTTGGGTCATTCAGTACTTC
TRBJ2-1	once	TRBV25-1	.	CASSEWAGAPGDEQFF	TGTGCCAGCAGTGAATGGGCGGGGGCCCCGGGGGATGAGCAGTTCTTC
TRBJ2-3	.	TRBV4-2	.	CAGSQQNRPNTDTQYF	TGTGCCGGCAGCCAACAAAACCGACCAAACACAGATACGCAGTATTTT
TRBJ2-7	.	TRBV7-9	.	CASSLAEYEQYF	TGTGCCAGCAGCTTAGCAGAATACGAGCAGTACTTC
TRBJ2-7	.	TRBV7-6	.	CASSLGFGGSYEQYF	TGTGCCAGCAGCTTAGGTTTCGGGGGCTCCTACGAGCAGTACTTC
TRBJ2-1	few	TRBV28	.	CATTDRSHEQFF	TGTGCCACGACTGATCGAAGCCATGAGCAGTTCTTC
TRBJ2-7	.	TRBV9	.	CASSASTENPYEQYF	TGTGCCAGCAGCGCCTCGACAGAGAATCCCTACGAGCAGTACTTC
TRBJ1-5	.	TRBV29-1	.	CSVGDSGVGNQPQHF	TGCAGCGTTGGGGATTCGGGGGTAGGGAATCAGCCCCAGCATTTT
TRBJ1-2	.	TRBV7-2	TRBD1	CASSFTGGFGYTF	TGTGCCAGCAGCTTTACAGGGGGCTTCGGCTACACCTTC
TRBJ2-4	many	TRBV7-9	TRBD1	CASSGTGTEAKNIQYF	TGTGCCAGCAGCGGGACCGGGACAGAAGCCAAAAACATTCAGTACTTC
TRBJ2-7	.	TRBV7-8	TRBD1	CASIIGTGVTYEQYF	TGTGCCAGCATCATCGGGACAGGGGTAACATACGAGCAGTACTTC
TRBJ1-1	.	TRBV2	.	CASKLQENTGAFF	TGTGCCAGCAAGTTACAGGAGAACACTGGAGCTTTCTTT
TRBJ2-6	.	TRBV28	TRBD1	CASSLWPWDRGTHVSGANVLTF	TGTGCCAGCAGTTTATGGCCCTGGGACAGGGGAACCCATGTCTCTGGGGCCAACGTCCTGACTTTC
TRBJ2-3	few	TRBV29-1	.	CSVDGARSDTQYF	TGCAGCGTTGATGGGGCGAGGTCAGATACGCAGTATTTT
TRBJ2-4	.	TRBV30	.	CAWSRGEENIQYF	TGTGCCTGGAGTAGGGGGGAAGAGAACATTCAGTACTTC
TRBJ1-1	.	TRBV7-9	TRBD1	CASSPLGQGVTEAFF	TGTGCCAGCAGTCCACTGGGACAGGGGGTCACTGAAGCTTTCTTT
TRBJ2-3	.	TRBV6-2/TRBV6-3	.	CASTTGLNTDTQYF	TGTGCCAGCACGACGGGCCTAAACACAGATACGCAGTATTTT
TRBJ2-7	few	TRBV20-1	.	CSAVPSSAYEQYF	TGCAGTGCTGTTCCATCTTCAGCCTACGAGCAGTACTTC
TRBJ2-1	few	TRBV2	.	CASSELTLQGFF	TGTGCCAGCAGTGAGTTGACTCTACAAGGGTTCTTC
TRBJ2-1	.	TRBV7-2	TRBD2	CASSSASGGYNEQFF	TGTGCCAGCAGCTCGGCTAGCGGGGGGTACAATGAGCAGTTCTTC
TRBJ2-7	once	TRBV20-1	TRBD2	CSAEFGTSGVYEQYF	TGCAGTGCGGAATTCGGGACTAGCGGGGTCTATGAGCAGTACTTC
TRBJ2-4	.	TRBV5-1	TRBD1	CASKPDRDLWEQYF	TGCGCCAGCAAGCCGGACAGGGACCTCTGGGAGCAGTACTTC
TRBJ2-7	.	TRBV20-1	.	CSAPGEGGGYEQYF	TGCAGTGCCCCAGGGGAGGGGGGAGGCTACGAGCAGTACTTC
TRBJ2-1	once	TRBV7-3	TRBD2	CASSSGTSGPIGEQFF	TGTGCCAGCAGCTCCGGGACTAGCGGGCCCATCGGTGAGCAGTTCTTC
TRBJ2-3	.	TRBV7-3	TRBD2	CASSPGLAGGATYF	TGTGCCAGCAGCCCAGGACTAGCGGGGGGCGCGACGTATTTT
TRBJ2-1	.	TRBV6-1	TRBD2	CASSEGRSGGTYNEQFF	TGTGCCAGCAGTGAAGGTCGGAGCGGGGGAACGTACAATGAGCAGTTCTTC
TRBJ1-6	.	TRBV12-3/TRBV12-4	TRBD1	CASSLAVRGRSPLHF	TGTGCCAGCAGTTTAGCAGTCAGGGGGCGGTCACCCCTCCACTTT
TRBJ2-5	.	TRBV28	TRBD1	CASRDLTGSWETQYF	TGTGCCAGCAGGGATTTGACAGGGAGTTGGGAGACCCAGTACTTC
TRBJ2-5	.	TRBV5-1	TRBD2	CASSFRRGDSGEQYF	TGCGCCAGCAGCTTTCGGCGGGGGGACTCTGGGGAGCAGTACTTC
TRBJ2-3	few	TRBV12-3/TRBV12-4	TRBD2	CASSPGLASDTQYF	TGTGCCAGCAGCCCGGGACTAGCATCGGATACGCAGTATTTT
TRBJ2-6	.	TRBV12-3/TRBV12-4	.	CASSSPGQNMGSRANVLTF	TGTGCCAGCAGTTCCCCGGGACAAAACATGGGCTCAAGGGCCAACGTCCTGACTTTC
TRBJ1-2	.	TRBV20-1	.	CSARREYGYTF	TGCAGTGCTAGAAGGGAGTACGGCTACACCTTC
TRBJ2-4	.	TRBV28	TRBD1	CASSVGQGKEQYF	TGTGCCAGCAGTGTTGGACAGGGGAAGGAGCAGTACTTC
TRBJ1-2	.	TRBV7-3	.	CASSLRGWGPYGYTF	TGTGCCAGCAGCCTACGGGGCTGGGGGCCGTATGGCTACACCTTC
TRBJ2-1	.	TRBV21-1	.	CASSKGGGANNEQFF	TGTGCCAGCAGCAAAGGCGGGGGGGCCAACAATGAGCAGTTCTTC
TRBJ2-1	few	TRBV5-1	TRBD1	CASSSLAGQGEGEQFF	TGCGCCAGCAGCTCTCTCGCGGGACAGGGGGAGGGTGAGCAGTTCTTC
TRBJ1-1	.	TRBV5-1	.	CASSLEGFFDTEAFF	TGCGCCAGCAGCTTGGAGGGATTTTTCGACACTGAAGCTTTCTTT
TRBJ2-5	.	TRBV4-2	.	CASSQDERAQETQYF	TGTGCCAGCAGCCAAGATGAGAGGGCCCAAGAGACCCAGTACTTC
TRBJ2-5	.	TRBV25-1	.	CASSEWKEQETQYF	TGTGCCAGCAGTGAATGGAAGGAACAAGAGACCCAGTACTTC
TRBJ2-3	few	TRBV9	TRBD1	CASSGPGQGAPDTQYF	TGTGCCAGCAGCGGCCCGGGACAGGGGGCCCCAGATACGCAGTATTTT
TRBJ2-7	.	TRBV7-9	TRBD2	CASSFSAGGLFEQYF	TGTGCCAGCAGCTTTTCGGCGGGGGGGCTCTTCGAGCAGTACTTC
TRBJ1-2	few	TRBV6-1	TRBD1	CASSPSRGDRGRGSYGYTF	TGTGCCAGCAGCCCATCCCGGGGGGACAGGGGCCGAGGATCCTATGGCTACACCTTC
TRBJ2-5	few	TRBV29-1	.	CSVDPNETQYF	TGCAGCGTTGACCCCAATGAGACCCAGTACTTC
TRBJ2-7	few	TRBV27	.	CASSLSTAGVAYEQYF	TGTGCCAGCAGTTTATCAACGGCAGGGGTCGCCTACGAGCAGTACTTC
TRBJ2-5	.	TRBV7-2	TRBD2	CASSPRTTSGGYQYF	TGTGCCAGCAGCCCGCGTACGACTAGCGGGGGGTACCAGTACTTC